The rows below give T cell receptor beta chains drawn from one sample of a study of CD8 T cells in ankylosing spondylitis. One entry per CDR3 protein results from TCRdb running MiXCR on the 5' RACE reads. This sample carries around 490,000 distinct CDR3 sequences, under 5.5% of them seen once, and the ten largest clones take approximately 4%. Input material: blood, either unsorted or a sorted T cell fraction (not recorded which). The receptors were sampled from a male donor with ankylosing spondylitis. The CDR3 runs from the conserved cysteine through the conserved F or W. A D gene is named only where the DNA matches it firmly. Clone size appears in some rows only: once, few, many, or a class for an expanded clone.

d_call: -
clone_size: few
v_call: TRBV5-5
j_call: TRBJ2-5
cdr3_nt: TGTGCCAGCAGCTTGATCGAACCCACCCAGCAAGAGACCCAGTACTTC
cdr3_aa: CASSLIEPTQQETQYF

d_call: -
clone_size: -
v_call: TRBV6-1
j_call: TRBJ2-7
cdr3_nt: TGTGCCAGCCGGAATTTAGGACCTTACGAGCAGTACTTC
cdr3_aa: CASRNLGPYEQYF

d_call: TRBD1
clone_size: many
v_call: TRBV6-1
j_call: TRBJ1-2
cdr3_nt: TGTGCCAGCAGTGCCCAGACAGGGAACTATGGCTACACCTTC
cdr3_aa: CASSAQTGNYGYTF

d_call: -
clone_size: many
v_call: TRBV20-1
j_call: TRBJ1-6
cdr3_nt: TGCAGTGCTAGAGATGAGAGACTCTCCTATAATTCACCCCTCCACTTT
cdr3_aa: CSARDERLSYNSPLHF

d_call: -
clone_size: many
v_call: TRBV5-5
j_call: TRBJ2-7
cdr3_nt: TGTGCCAGCAGCTTGGTCAGCCAGCGCTACGAGCAGTACTTC
cdr3_aa: CASSLVSQRYEQYF

d_call: -
clone_size: many
v_call: TRBV12-3/TRBV12-4
j_call: TRBJ2-1
cdr3_nt: TGTGCCAGCAGTCTTCTCAGGGGAGGGAGCGATGAGCAGTTCTTC
cdr3_aa: CASSLLRGGSDEQFF

d_call: -
clone_size: many
v_call: TRBV6-1
j_call: TRBJ1-6
cdr3_nt: TGTGCCAGCGGTCAGAGGCAGGGCGATTCACCCCTCCACTTT
cdr3_aa: CASGQRQGDSPLHF

d_call: -
clone_size: many
v_call: TRBV5-1
j_call: TRBJ2-7
cdr3_nt: TGCGCCAGCAGCAGGGACACCTCCTCCTACGAGCAGTACTTC
cdr3_aa: CASSRDTSSYEQYF

d_call: -
clone_size: -
v_call: TRBV11-2
j_call: TRBJ2-3
cdr3_nt: TGTGCCAGCAGCTTAGTCCTAGCGTCTAGCACAGATACGCAGTATTTT
cdr3_aa: CASSLVLASSTDTQYF

d_call: -
clone_size: many
v_call: TRBV6-5
j_call: TRBJ2-1
cdr3_nt: TGTGCCAGCAGCGGACCTTACAATGAGCAGTTCTTC
cdr3_aa: CASSGPYNEQFF

d_call: TRBD2
clone_size: few
v_call: TRBV24-1
j_call: TRBJ2-1
cdr3_nt: TGTGCCACCAGTGATACTAGCGGGGGGCGATACAATGAGCAGTTCTTC
cdr3_aa: CATSDTSGGRYNEQFF

d_call: -
clone_size: many
v_call: TRBV9
j_call: TRBJ2-1
cdr3_nt: TGTGCCAGCAGCCCTGAAGGGGAGGTCGCCTACAATGAGCAGTTCTTC
cdr3_aa: CASSPEGEVAYNEQFF

d_call: -
clone_size: many
v_call: TRBV7-7
j_call: TRBJ2-3
cdr3_nt: TGTGCTAGCAGCTTAGCTCAGGGTGATACGCAGTATTTT
cdr3_aa: CASSLAQGDTQYF

d_call: TRBD1
clone_size: -
v_call: TRBV28
j_call: TRBJ2-6
cdr3_nt: TGTGCCAGCAGTTCCTGGACAGGGGGCCCTGGGGCCAACGTCCTGACTTTC
cdr3_aa: CASSSWTGGPGANVLTF

d_call: -
clone_size: many
v_call: TRBV10-1
j_call: TRBJ2-2
cdr3_nt: TGCGCCTGTTCGAGGGGGGACACCGGGGAGCTGTTTTTT
cdr3_aa: CACSRGDTGELFF

d_call: TRBD2
clone_size: many
v_call: TRBV20-1
j_call: TRBJ2-3
cdr3_nt: TGCAGTGCTAGTCCGGGGAGGGCCACAGATACGCAGTATTTT
cdr3_aa: CSASPGRATDTQYF

d_call: -
clone_size: many
v_call: TRBV5-6
j_call: TRBJ2-7
cdr3_nt: TGTGCCAGCAGCTTGTGGCGGTTCTACGAGCAGTACTTC
cdr3_aa: CASSLWRFYEQYF

d_call: -
clone_size: -
v_call: TRBV20-1
j_call: TRBJ2-4
cdr3_nt: TGCAGTGCTAGGCTGCTGGGTGGGTCCAAAAACATTCAGTACTTC
cdr3_aa: CSARLLGGSKNIQYF

d_call: TRBD2
clone_size: few
v_call: TRBV13
j_call: TRBJ2-1
cdr3_nt: TGTGCCAGCACACGTGGACTAGCGGGTAATGAGCAGTTCTTC
cdr3_aa: CASTRGLAGNEQFF

d_call: TRBD1
clone_size: many
v_call: TRBV7-6
j_call: TRBJ2-1
cdr3_nt: TGTGCCAGCAGCTCATTCGACAGGGGAGATGAGCAGTTCTTC
cdr3_aa: CASSSFDRGDEQFF

d_call: -
clone_size: few
v_call: TRBV20-1
j_call: TRBJ1-5
cdr3_nt: TGCAGTGCCTCTGGGGGGCTTGGCAATCAGCCCCAGCATTTT
cdr3_aa: CSASGGLGNQPQHF

d_call: -
clone_size: many
v_call: TRBV2
j_call: TRBJ2-7
cdr3_nt: TGTGCCAGCAGTGTGGAGACGTCTTCCTACGAGCAGTACTTC
cdr3_aa: CASSVETSSYEQYF

d_call: TRBD2
clone_size: many
v_call: TRBV29-1
j_call: TRBJ2-3
cdr3_nt: TGCAGCGTGCGGGGGAACACAGATACGCAGTATTTT
cdr3_aa: CSVRGNTDTQYF

d_call: -
clone_size: -
v_call: TRBV20-1
j_call: TRBJ2-5
cdr3_nt: TGCAGTGCTTCCCTTTTGTGGGGGGACCAAGAGACCCAGTACTTC
cdr3_aa: CSASLLWGDQETQYF

d_call: TRBD2
clone_size: few
v_call: TRBV29-1
j_call: TRBJ2-7
cdr3_nt: TGCAGCGTTAAAGGAGAGCGGGGCTACGAGCAGTACTTC
cdr3_aa: CSVKGERGYEQYF

d_call: -
clone_size: many
v_call: TRBV5-1
j_call: TRBJ2-3
cdr3_nt: TGCGCCAGCAGAGTGGGGCAGACCACAGATACGCAGTATTTT
cdr3_aa: CASRVGQTTDTQYF

d_call: -
clone_size: many
v_call: TRBV12-3/TRBV12-4
j_call: TRBJ1-2
cdr3_nt: TGTGCCAGCAGTTTAATGAGGGAGAGTGGCTACACCTTC
cdr3_aa: CASSLMRESGYTF

d_call: -
clone_size: many
v_call: TRBV20-1
j_call: TRBJ2-7
cdr3_nt: TGCAGTGTTTCGGGGGTGAGCTCCTACGAGCAGTACTTC
cdr3_aa: CSVSGVSSYEQYF

d_call: TRBD1
clone_size: many
v_call: TRBV4-2
j_call: TRBJ2-5
cdr3_nt: TGTGCCAGCAGCCATTCCCTTGGGGGACAGGGGTTTCTGGAGACCCAGTACTTC
cdr3_aa: CASSHSLGGQGFLETQYF

d_call: -
clone_size: many
v_call: TRBV7-2
j_call: TRBJ2-3
cdr3_nt: TGTGCCAGCAGCTTACGGCAAGCCACAGATACGCAGTATTTT
cdr3_aa: CASSLRQATDTQYF

d_call: TRBD2
clone_size: many
v_call: TRBV11-2
j_call: TRBJ2-1
cdr3_nt: TGTGCCAGCAGCTGGGGACTAGCGGGGGGCAACTCCTACAATGAGCAGTTCTTC
cdr3_aa: CASSWGLAGGNSYNEQFF

d_call: -
clone_size: many
v_call: TRBV12-3/TRBV12-4
j_call: TRBJ1-1
cdr3_nt: TGCGCCAGCAGCTTACAGCTGAACACTGAAGCTTTCTTT
cdr3_aa: CASSLQLNTEAFF